This TCR beta chain stems from a study of T cells in Graves' hyperthyroidism and ophthalmopathy. This clonotype occurred many times. What it binds is unknown. Around 9.8 ml fresh peripheral blood yielded the PBMCs. The TCR beta CDR3 regions underwent amplification using RNA transcripts as the source. The TCR CDR3 first-round RT-PCR relied on the HTBI primer set. TCRdb re-called the multiplex PCR reads with MiXCR, one entry per CDR3 protein. This sample has approximately 720,000 distinct CDR3 sequences, with approximately 18% found just once. The V gene's germline CDR1 is KGHSH and CDR2 LQKENI. CDR3 length: 14 residues. J lost 4 bases, V lost 4 bases, and 6 bases had no gene match. General study results and limits: Most expanded thyroid clonotypes above 0.001 also appeared in blood.

The TCR was taken from a woman in her forties or fifties with Graves' hyperthyroidism that later progressed to Graves' ophthalmopathy. Input material: blood. The V call is TRBV18, the J call TRBJ1-1; TRBD1 aligns across 7 bases. The CDR3 nucleotides read TGTGCCAGCTCACTTGACAGGGACGGCACTGAAGCTTTCTTT. Residues: CASSLDRDGTEAFF. Full variable domain (outside the CDR3, taken from reference TRBV18 and TRBJ1-1): NAGVMQNPRHLVRRRGQEARLRCSPMKGHSHVYWYRQLPEEGLKFMVYLQKENIIDESGMPKERFSAEFPKEGPSILRIQQVVRGDSAAYFCASSLDRDGTEAFFGQGTRLTVV.